The rows below give T cell receptor beta chains drawn from one sample of a study of cytomegalovirus exposure and HLA in healthy donors. Produced via immunoSEQ multiplex PCR; TCRdb's table is partial and in-frame only. The clone table shows about 170,000 clones, with the ten largest holding about 0.79%. Sequencing was carried out using PBMCs. The receptors originated from a woman aged 18-35 years in good health and CMV-seropositive. Each CDR3 is given with its conserved first and last residue. Each record gives: CDR3 protein, V gene.

cdr3_aa: CASSRDGLLNYGYTF
v_call: TRBV2

cdr3_aa: CAWSTSGLSNYGYTF
v_call: TRBV30

cdr3_aa: CASRSTGLAKNIQYF
v_call: TRBV6-5

cdr3_aa: CASSYRGSEAFF
v_call: TRBV6-5

cdr3_aa: CASEGPKFDTQYF
v_call: TRBV11-2

cdr3_aa: CASSYDGRANEQFF
v_call: TRBV6-5

cdr3_aa: CASSSGTGNYGYTF
v_call: TRBV2

cdr3_aa: CASSSGGTEQFF
v_call: TRBV7-7

cdr3_aa: CAISRTENTEAFF
v_call: TRBV10-3

cdr3_aa: CASSAYEGTQYF
v_call: TRBV9

cdr3_aa: CAISENGQGNTEAFF
v_call: TRBV10-3